These T cell receptor beta chains were read from a single sample in a study of T cells in Graves' hyperthyroidism and ophthalmopathy. One entry per CDR3 protein results from TCRdb running MiXCR on the multiplex PCR reads. The table includes more than 500,000 distinct CDR3 sequences, 14% detected once. The sequenced sample consisted of blood. Receptors originate from a middle-aged woman with Graves' hyperthyroidism. Each CDR3 is given with its conserved first and last residue. A D gene is named only where the DNA matches it firmly. Clone size is shown for a subset of rows, as once, few, many or a class of expanded clone.

TRBV20-1,TRBJ1-2,few,NA,CSALLPESYGYTF,TGCAGTGCCCTCCTCCCCGAAAGCTACGGCTACACCTTC
TRBV7-2,TRBJ1-4,many,TRBD1,CASSSTGGREKLFF,TGTGCCAGCAGCTCGACAGGGGGCCGAGAAAAACTGTTTTTT
TRBV5-1,TRBJ1-1,many,NA,CASSLESNTEAFF,TGCGCCAGCAGCTTGGAGTCGAACACTGAAGCTTTCTTT
TRBV3-1,TRBJ2-2,NA,NA,CASSQVGDTGELFF,TGTGCCAGCAGCCAAGTGGGAGACACCGGGGAGCTGTTTTTT
TRBV9,TRBJ2-1,NA,TRBD2,CASSVGGRGHNEQFF,TGTGCCAGCAGCGTAGGCGGGAGGGGTCACAATGAGCAGTTCTTC
TRBV27,TRBJ1-5,once,TRBD1,CASSPRTGDGLHQPQHF,TGTGCCAGCAGTCCCAGGACAGGGGACGGCCTCCATCAGCCCCAGCATTTT
TRBV28,TRBJ2-1,many,TRBD2,CASSSREGSVRNEQFF,TGTGCCAGCAGCTCCCGGGAGGGAAGTGTGAGGAATGAGCAGTTCTTC
TRBV6-1,TRBJ2-3,many,NA,CASSETGTSHTDTQYF,TGTGCCAGCAGTGAAACGGGGACATCCCACACAGATACGCAGTATTTT
TRBV6-2/TRBV6-3,TRBJ2-5,many,NA,CASRGWSLETQYF,TGTGCCTCCCGGGGTTGGTCCTTGGAGACCCAGTACTTC
TRBV5-1,TRBJ1-2,few,NA,CASRPTPDNYGYTF,TGCGCCAGCAGACCGACACCGGATAACTATGGCTACACCTTC
TRBV18,TRBJ1-1,many,NA,CASSPGVRIGTEAFF,TGTGCCAGCTCACCCGGAGTCAGGATCGGCACTGAAGCTTTCTTT
TRBV11-2,TRBJ2-1,few,NA,CASSLGTYFYNEQFF,TGTGCCAGCAGCTTGGGGACATACTTCTACAATGAGCAGTTCTTC
TRBV11-2,TRBJ2-7,many,TRBD2,CASSLEASGFVEQYF,TGTGCCAGCAGCTTAGAGGCTAGCGGCTTCGTCGAGCAGTACTTC
TRBV20-1,TRBJ1-1,few,NA,CSAEPRQMNTEAFF,TGCAGTGCCGAACCTCGACAGATGAACACTGAAGCTTTCTTT
TRBV5-1,TRBJ1-3,many,TRBD1,CASSGQGTGNTIYF,TGCGCCAGCAGCGGACAGGGAACTGGAAACACCATATATTTT
TRBV28,TRBJ2-5,many,NA,CASSLLGGTGPQETQYF,TGTGCCAGCAGTTTGTTAGGGGGAACAGGCCCCCAAGAGACCCAGTACTTC
TRBV6-1,TRBJ2-7,NA,TRBD1,CASSATGTGSSYEQYF,TGTGCCAGCAGTGCCACCGGGACAGGGAGCTCCTACGAGCAGTACTTC
TRBV3-1,TRBJ2-7,many,NA,CASSPSLSYEQYF,TGTGCCAGCAGCCCATCCCTAAGCTACGAGCAGTACTTC
TRBV5-1,TRBJ2-7,many,TRBD2,CASSPGTSGSFEQYF,TGCGCCAGCAGCCCCGGGACTAGCGGGAGTTTTGAGCAGTACTTC
TRBV27,TRBJ2-7,many,TRBD2,CASTFEEGRLTSGASYEQYF,TGTGCCAGCACCTTCGAAGAGGGCCGACTGACTAGCGGGGCCTCCTACGAGCAGTACTTC
TRBV28,TRBJ1-2,NA,TRBD1,CASSLGRTGGEFYGYTF,TGTGCCAGCAGTTTAGGGAGGACAGGGGGCGAGTTCTATGGCTACACCTTC
TRBV12-3/TRBV12-4,TRBJ1-5,many,TRBD1,CASSWTGHGQPQHF,TGTGCCAGCAGTTGGACAGGGCATGGGCAGCCCCAGCATTTT
TRBV7-2,TRBJ2-1,many,NA,CASSWSRGEQFF,TGTGCCAGCAGCTGGTCCCGGGGGGAGCAGTTCTTC
TRBV30,TRBJ1-1,many,NA,CAWRDRLNTEAFF,TGTGCCTGGAGGGACAGATTGAACACTGAAGCTTTCTTT
TRBV20-1,TRBJ2-1,many,NA,CSARRLALVAYNEQFF,TGCAGTGCTAGAAGGCTAGCGTTGGTAGCCTACAATGAGCAGTTCTTC
TRBV7-9,TRBJ2-2,NA,TRBD1,CASSFPRDRALPGELFF,TGTGCCAGCAGCTTCCCCCGGGACAGGGCTTTGCCCGGGGAGCTGTTTTTT
TRBV3-1,TRBJ2-5,many,TRBD2,CASSRKGASGGKQETQYF,TGTGCCAGCAGCCGTAAGGGGGCTAGCGGGGGAAAACAAGAGACCCAGTACTTC
TRBV20-1,TRBJ2-1,NA,NA,CSARDFAGEAWDEQFF,TGCAGTGCTAGAGATTTTGCAGGGGAGGCGTGGGATGAGCAGTTCTTC
TRBV7-9,TRBJ2-1,few,TRBD1,CASSPRPGQGVHEQFF,TGTGCCAGCAGCCCGAGGCCCGGACAGGGAGTCCATGAGCAGTTCTTC
TRBV19,TRBJ2-2,NA,NA,CASSIAAATVTGELFF,TGTGCCAGTAGTATAGCGGCAGCCACAGTCACCGGGGAGCTGTTTTTT
TRBV3-1,TRBJ1-3,many,NA,CASSQRGTGNTIYF,TGTGCCAGCAGCCAGCGAGGGACTGGAAACACCATATATTTT
TRBV6-1,TRBJ1-2,NA,NA,CASSAAPGQPYTF,TGTGCCAGCAGTGCCGCCCCTGGACAGCCTTACACCTTC
TRBV11-2,TRBJ2-7,many,NA,CASSLSDGRGGYEQYF,TGTGCCAGCAGCTTAAGTGACGGGAGAGGCGGCTACGAGCAGTACTTC
TRBV12-5,TRBJ2-5,NA,NA,CASGPGTPETQYF,TGTGCTAGTGGCCCCGGGACACCAGAGACCCAGTACTTC
TRBV19,TRBJ1-5,few,TRBD1,CASSIERTGGLLSNQPQHF,TGTGCCAGTAGTATAGAACGGACAGGGGGCCTCTTGAGCAATCAGCCCCAGCATTTT
TRBV5-1,TRBJ1-3,few,NA,CASSSPNSGNTIYF,TGCGCCAGCAGCTCTCCGAACTCTGGAAACACCATATATTTT
TRBV5-1,TRBJ2-7,NA,TRBD2,CASSFREGSGEQYF,TGCGCCAGCAGCTTCCGGGAGGGGTCGGGCGAGCAGTACTTC
TRBV4-1,TRBJ1-1,few,NA,CASRTDFGAWETEAFF,TGCGCCAGCAGGACGGACTTTGGGGCCTGGGAGACTGAAGCTTTCTTT
TRBV27,TRBJ2-3,NA,TRBD2,CASGAGVTDTQYF,TGTGCCAGCGGAGCGGGAGTGACAGATACGCAGTATTTT
TRBV15,TRBJ1-2,NA,TRBD1,CATSSGDRVGKGYTF,TGTGCCACCAGCAGCGGGGACAGGGTAGGAAAAGGCTACACCTTC
TRBV3-1,TRBJ1-5,NA,TRBD1,CASSPGQGGYQPQHF,TGTGCCAGCAGCCCGGGACAGGGTGGGTATCAGCCCCAGCATTTT
TRBV7-8,TRBJ2-1,many,NA,CASSPGQLHYNEQFF,TGTGCCAGCAGCCCCGGACAGTTGCATTACAATGAGCAGTTCTTC
TRBV11-3,TRBJ2-1,many,NA,CASSFQGSGKANNEQFF,TGTGCCAGCAGCTTCCAAGGGAGCGGCAAAGCCAATAATGAGCAGTTCTTC
TRBV5-1,TRBJ2-7,many,TRBD1,CASSPGTGMDEQYF,TGCGCCAGCAGCCCCGGGACAGGGATGGACGAGCAGTACTTC
TRBV7-2,TRBJ1-2,few,TRBD1,CASSFDRGNYGYTF,TGTGCCAGCAGCTTCGACAGGGGCAACTATGGCTACACCTTC
TRBV5-1,TRBJ1-3,few,NA,CASSLGGQPGNTIYF,TGCGCCAGCAGCTTGGGAGGACAACCGGGAAACACCATATATTTT
TRBV9,TRBJ2-7,few,NA,CASSAELLESSYEQYF,TGTGCCAGCAGCGCGGAGTTACTAGAAAGCTCCTACGAGCAGTACTTC
TRBV28,TRBJ2-2,NA,NA,CASSFSGAVGTGELFF,TGTGCCAGCAGTTTTTCAGGGGCCGTAGGGACCGGGGAGCTGTTTTTT